The 5 T cell receptor beta chains given below trace back to one sample, sequenced in a study of blood T cell repertoires in COVID-19. Clones were sequenced by immunoSEQ multiplex PCR, and TCRdb holds only the in-frame ones, with some missing. The repertoire consists of 230,000 or so clones, with roughly 76% occurring once and the leading ten covering 4% to 5.5%. The sequenced sample consisted of peripheral blood. These receptors were taken from a human donor in a cohort sampled during active COVID-19.

J is TRBJ1-1 and V is TRBV6-2 or TRBV6-3, with a weak D call TRBD1 (5 bases). This CDR3 is built from 11 residues. V lost 5 bases and J lost 7, with 8 bases in between. Germline values: CDR1 MNHEY, CDR2 SVGEGT. CDR3 protein: CASSAQGEAFF. For the CDR3, the DNA is TGTGCCAGCAGTGCCCAGGGTGAAGCTTTCTTT.

The chain recombines TRBV5-5 with TRBJ2-2; D is ambiguous. Per germline, CDR1 SGHKS and CDR2 YYEKEE (reference sequence). The CDR3 length is 15 residues. Trimming took 0 bases from V and 5 from J, leaving 11 bases between them. The CDR3 DNA reads TGTGCCAGCAGCTTGGCCGGAGTAAGGACCGGGGAGCTGTTTTTT. As protein: CASSLAGVRTGELFF. Full variable domain (remainder filled in from reference TRBV5-5 and TRBJ2-2): DAGVTQSPTHLIKTRGQQVTLRCSPISGHKSVSWYQQVLGQGPQFIFQYYEKEERGRGNFPDRFSARQFPNYSSELNVNALLLGDSALYLCASSLAGVRTGELFFGEGSRLTVL.

The V gene is TRBV4-2, the J gene TRBJ1-1, with a weak D call TRBD1 (6 bases). V lost 2 bases to trimming and J lost 1 base, with 11 bases between them. Looked up from germline, CDR1 is LGHNA and CDR2 is YNFKEQ. The CDR3 is 15 amino acids. The CDR3 is CASSQPDRPNTEAFF. As DNA, the CDR3 is TGTGCCAGCAGCCAACCCGACAGGCCGAACACTGAAGCTTTCTTT.

This chain's CDR3 is CASSLARTGFYEQYF. CDR3 sequence (DNA): TGTGCCAGCAGCTTGGCCCGGACAGGCTTCTACGAGCAGTACTTC. This chain joins TRBV5-6 and TRBJ2-7; TRBD1 agrees at 7 bases. Germline V gene sequence: CDR1 SGHDT, CDR2 YYEEEE. J gave up 3 bases and V 0 bases, and 6 bases lay outside the gene matches. The CDR3 is made up of 15 amino acids.

The V and J genes are TRBV6-5 and TRBJ1-4, with D possibly TRBD1 on 5 matching bases. The V gene lost 8 bases and the J gene lost 8 bases, with 18 bases spanning the gap. The CDR3 runs 14 residues. CDR1 MNHEY and CDR2 SVGAGI come from the germline V gene. CDR3 residues: CASDNSRGSEKLFF. The DNA for the CDR3 is TGTGCCAGCGATAACTCCCGGGGGTCGGAAAAACTGTTTTTT.